These 15 T cell receptor beta chains came from one sample sequenced in a study of shared clonotypes between healthy human individuals. Naive CD8 cells were CD45RO-negative, positively selected for CCR7, excluding terminally differentiated effector memory CD45RA+ cells. TCRdb keeps only in-frame clones here, not all; method: immunoSEQ multiplex PCR. The repertoire includes over 2 million clones, about 95% of them detected once, and 0.85% to 1.2% sits in the top ten. Sample: naive CD8+ T cells sorted from blood. These receptors originate from a man aged 18-30 years in good health.

The chain combines TRBV27 with TRBJ2-7, with 9 bases lining up with TRBD2. The CDR3 contains 17 residues. Trimming at V came to 8 bases and at J to 7 bases, leaving 21 bases not matched to a gene. Germline loops: CDR1 MNHEY, CDR2 SMNVEV (reference sequence). Here the CDR3 reads CASSPMGVAGANSEQYF. The DNA for the CDR3 is TGTGCCAGCTCTCCAATGGGAGTAGCGGGGGCCAATTCTGAGCAGTACTTC.

The chain employs TRBV19 and TRBJ1-5; D gene uncertain. V was pared by 10 bases and J by 5 bases, with 15 bases between. Germline V gene data show CDR1 as LNHDA and CDR2 as SQIVND (reference sequence). The CDR3 spans 13 residues. CDR3: CATSGLPDQPQHF. DNA of the CDR3: TGTGCCACCTCCGGACTCCCCGATCAGCCCCAGCATTTT.

The chain combines TRBV27 with TRBJ1-3; 11 nucleotides match TRBD1. Germline CDR1 is MNHEY and CDR2 is SMNVEV (reference sequence). CDR3 length: 17 amino acids. V was clipped by 6 bases and J by 4 bases; unmatched bases: 11. The CDR3 DNA reads as TGTGCCAGCAGCCCGAGCTGGGGACAGGGGGTAGGAAACACCATATATTTT. Amino acids: CASSPSWGQGVGNTIYF.

The chain has TRBV27 and TRBJ2-1; tentatively, D is TRBD2 (5 bases). The CDR3 runs 12 residues. Trimming removed 6 bases from V and 7 bases from J, with 10 bases in between. CDR1 MNHEY and CDR2 SMNVEV come from the germline V gene (reference sequence). The CDR3 nucleotides read TGTGCCAGCAGCAACAGCGGAAATGAGCAGTTCTTC. As protein: CASSNSGNEQFF.

This chain joins TRBV4-1 and TRBJ1-3; tentative D call: TRBD1 (5 bases). The CDR3 spans 15 residues. V gave up 4 bases and J gave up 2 bases, with 12 bases separating them. CDR1 and CDR2 (germline): MGHRA, YSYEKL. CDR3 sequence (DNA): TGCGCCAGCAGCCCGAACGCAGGGACTGGAAACACCATATATTTT. Translation gives CASSPNAGTGNTIYF.

This clone appeared once. The genes are TRBV5-4 and TRBJ2-7, with a possible D match to TRBD1 (6 bases). The germline CDR1 and CDR2 sequences are SGHNT and YYREEE (reference sequence). The CDR3 has 16 amino acids. V dropped 4 bases and J dropped 5 bases, with 22 bases sitting between them. The CDR3 DNA is TGTGCCAGCAGCCTGGCAGGGGTTCTCGCGCAACACGAGCAGTACTTC. Translation gives CASSLAGVLAQHEQYF.

The genes are TRBV7-9 and TRBJ1-4; D uncertain. V was pared by 5 bases and J by 10 bases, with 14 bases between. The germline gives CDR1 SEHNR, CDR2 FQNEAQ (reference sequence). This CDR3 contains 13 residues. CDR3 nucleotide sequence: TGTGCCAGCAGCCCACCCCCGGGAGGAAAACTGTTTTTT. Residues: CASSPPPGGKLFF. The whole variable domain, filled in from reference TRBV7-9 and TRBJ1-4, reads DTGVSQNPRHKITKRGQNVTFRCDPISEHNRLYWYRQTLGQGPEFLTYFQNEAQLEKSRLLSDRFSAERPKGSFSTLEIQRTEQGDSAMYLCASSPPPGGKLFFGSGTQLSVL.

The chain has TRBV7-2 and TRBJ2-1; unclear D gene. Trimming cost V 3 bases and J 2 bases, with 8 bases left between them. Germline CDR1 reads SGHTA; CDR2 reads FQGNSA. The CDR3 extends over 14 amino acids. CDR3: CASSFSGTYNEQFF. In nucleotides, the CDR3 is TGTGCCAGCAGCTTTTCGGGCACCTACAATGAGCAGTTCTTC.

This chain uses TRBV28 with TRBJ2-5, with 9 positions matching TRBD1. The germline V gene has CDR1 MDHEN and CDR2 SYDVKM. CDR3 size: 16 residues. V trimming: 5 bases; J trimming: 1 base; junction bases outside the gene matches: 8. As DNA, the CDR3 is TGTGCCAGCAGTCACCGGGACAGGGCCATCCAAGAGACCCAGTACTTC. Translating gives CASSHRDRAIQETQYF.

Notes on this clone: Other DNA sequences in the sample encode the same CDR3. The V and J genes are TRBV10-3 and TRBJ2-3; TRBD1 is a possible D gene (5 bases). The CDR3 length is 14 residues. Trimming cost V 0 bases and J 6 bases, with 10 bases left between them. From germline, CDR1 is ENHRY and CDR2 SYGVKD. In DNA form, the CDR3 reads TGTGCCATCAGTGAGTCCTCACAGGTGGATACGCAGTATTTT. Protein sequence: CAISESSQVDTQYF.

As concerns this clone: Other DNA sequences of this sample code for an identical CDR3. CDR3 protein: CASSLGATGSYEQYF. CDR3 bases: TGTGCCAGCAGCTTAGGGGCGACTGGCTCCTACGAGCAGTACTTC. The chain has TRBV11-2 and TRBJ2-7; no definite D call. Trimming took 1 base from V and 0 from J, leaving 10 bases between them. CDR1 is SGHAT, CDR2 FQNNGV, per germline. This CDR3 has 15 amino acids. The whole variable domain, filled in from reference TRBV11-2 and TRBJ2-7, reads EAGVAQSPRYKIIEKRQSVAFWCNPISGHATLYWYQQILGQGPKLLIQFQNNGVVDDSQLPKDRFSAERLKGVDSTLKIQPAKLEDSAVYLCASSLGATGSYEQYFGPGTRLTVT.

The genes are TRBV28 and TRBJ2-1; D possibly corresponds to TRBD2 (5 bases). With 6 bases removed from V and 8 bases from J, the gap between germline ends came to 17 bases. This CDR3 is 14 amino acids long. Germline V gives CDR1 MDHEN, CDR2 SYDVKM. The CDR3 DNA reads TGTGCCAGCAGCCGCGCCGAGGGTAGAGATGAGCAGTTCTTC. Amino acids: CASSRAEGRDEQFF.

This clone was counted a single time. J is TRBJ1-1 and V is TRBV4-1; 8 bases line up with TRBD1. CDR1 MGHRA and CDR2 YSYEKL come from the germline V gene. The CDR3 consists of 19 residues. V dropped 0 bases and J dropped 0; count of bases not matched to a gene: 12. This CDR3 is CASSQEWTGSLAMNTEAFF. The CDR3 nucleotides are TGCGCCAGCAGCCAAGAGTGGACAGGGAGTTTAGCAATGAACACTGAAGCTTTCTTT.

This clone was found once. V gene TRBV10-3 combines with J gene TRBJ2-7; no definite D call. This CDR3 region has 12 residues. Trimming pared 3 bases from V and 2 bases from J, leaving 5 bases between. Germline CDR1 ENHRY, CDR2 SYGVKD. The CDR3 bases are TGTGCCATCAGTGAACCTCCCTACGAGCAGTACTTC. As protein: CAISEPPYEQYF.

CDR3 bases: TGTGCCAGCAGCCTAGCGACGGCAACCGAGCAGTACTTC. It translates to CASSLATATEQYF. The chain employs TRBV11-3 and TRBJ2-7; TRBD2 might be the D (6 bases). Germline CDR1 and CDR2: SGHNT and YENEEA. The CDR3 consists of 13 residues. V was trimmed by 5 bases and J by 6 bases, leaving 14 bases between them.